This T cell receptor beta chain was documented in a study of shared clonotypes between healthy human individuals. The study, taken as a whole, reports: A few donors had roughly 5% of their naive CD4 clonotypes in common. Only blood was sampled; tissue repertoires likely differ.

A word on this clone: Its antigen is undetermined.

As defined, naive CD8 cells were CD45RO-negative and positively selected for CCR7, with terminally differentiated effector memory CD45RA+ cells excluded. CDR3 length: 16 residues. The V and J ends lost 2 bases and 4 bases, in that order; junction bases with no gene match: 5. The germline gives CDR1 SGHAT, CDR2 FQNNGV. Profiled with immunoSEQ multiplex PCR; TCRdb holds only in-frame clones, not every one. Among 2 million to 2.5 million clones, 90% to 95% were seen once, and the ten largest hold 1.7%. This TCR derives from a man aged 18 to 35 in good health. Some clones in this sample may be carry-over from other donors' samples. Sequencing was carried out using naive CD8+ T cells from PBMCs. This sequence joins TRBV11-2 and TRBJ2-2; 9 positions match TRBD2. The CDR3 DNA sequence: TGTGCCAGCAGCTTAAGTCGGCGGGAGGGCACCGGGGAGCTGTTTTTT. This translates into CASSLSRREGTGELFF.